This T cell receptor (beta chain) was identified in a study of T-cell reconstitution after alpha-beta-depleted transplantation in children. Study findings and constraints: When one year had passed after transplant, most T-cell counts and diversity came from newly produced T cells.

TCRbeta library construction was performed incorporating unique molecular identifiers. TCRdb used MiXCR to reprocess the PCR reads, holding one entry per CDR3 protein. The sample includes roughly 310,000 distinct CDR3 sequences, roughly 25% seen only once; the top ten take roughly 11%. Only a few counts were recorded for this clonotype. The target antigen is unknown. Germline CDR1 and CDR2: SGHVS and FNYEAQ. The CDR3 totals 15 residues. The V end was cut by 1 base, the J end by 0 bases, with 8 bases between. The sample consisted of PBMCs, mostly from graft donor cells, taken 180 days after TCRalphabeta/CD19-depleted stem cell transplant. The rearrangement joins TRBV7-6 to TRBJ2-3; TRBD1 is a possible D gene (6 bases). This receptor was taken from a male patient younger than 18 who had a stem cell transplant for acute lymphoblastic leukemia, so the T cells may come from the graft donor. This CDR3 reads CASSLGQESTDTQYF. The CDR3 region has the DNA TGTGCCAGCAGCTTAGGACAGGAGAGCACAGATACGCAGTATTTT.